This paragraph covers one T cell receptor beta chain sequence. Whereas donors were nominally healthy upon sampling, unrecorded immune exposures were probable. The germline V gene encodes CDR1 SGHRS and CDR2 YFSETQ. V lost 4 bases to trimming and J lost 0 bases; unmatched junction nucleotides: 6. The CDR3 has 16 residues. PCR employed 60 Vbeta and 13 Jbeta primers. This table comes from immunoSEQ multiplex PCR, and its TCRdb copy is limited to in-frame clones, with some not included. The sample records fewer than 200,000 clones, around 80% being singletons. The data were taken from a study of cytomegalovirus exposure and HLA in healthy donors.

Sequencing was done on a sample of PBMCs. The clonotype comes from a woman aged 30 to 39 in good health and CMV-seropositive. This chain uses TRBV5-1 with TRBJ2-3, with 9 bases matching TRBD2. CDR3: CASSDGLALSTDTQYF. The CDR3 coding sequence is TGCGCCAGCAGCGACGGACTAGCGCTGAGCACAGATACGCAGTATTTT. The full variable domain, in which reference TRBV5-1 and TRBJ2-3 provide the parts outside the CDR3, is KAGVTQTPRYLIKTRGQQVTLSCSPISGHRSVSWYQQTPGQGLQFLFEYFSETQRNKGNFPGRFSGRQFSNSRSEMNVSTLELGDSALYLCASSDGLALSTDTQYFGPGTRLTVL.